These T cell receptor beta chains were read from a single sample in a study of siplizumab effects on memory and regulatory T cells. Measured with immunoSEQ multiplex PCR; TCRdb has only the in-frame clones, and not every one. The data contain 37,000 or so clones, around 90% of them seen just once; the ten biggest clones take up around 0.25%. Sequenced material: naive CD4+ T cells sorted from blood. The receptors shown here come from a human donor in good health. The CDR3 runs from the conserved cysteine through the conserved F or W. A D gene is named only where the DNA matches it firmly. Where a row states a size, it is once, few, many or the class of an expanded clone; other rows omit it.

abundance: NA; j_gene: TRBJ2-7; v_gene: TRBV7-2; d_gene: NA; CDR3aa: CASSLGRGYEQYF; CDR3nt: TGTGCCAGCAGCTTAGGTAGGGGCTACGAGCAGTACTTC
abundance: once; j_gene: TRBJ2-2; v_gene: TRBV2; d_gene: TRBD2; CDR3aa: CASRRTSANTGELFF; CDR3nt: TGTGCCAGCAGGAGGACTAGCGCGAACACCGGGGAGCTGTTTTTT
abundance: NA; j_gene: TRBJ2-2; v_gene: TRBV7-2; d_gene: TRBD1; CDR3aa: CASSAAPGQGTGELFF; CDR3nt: TGTGCCAGCAGCGCCGCCCCGGGACAGGGAACCGGGGAGCTGTTTTTT
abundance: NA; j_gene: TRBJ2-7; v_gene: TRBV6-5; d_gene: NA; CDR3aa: CASSYSSTPGYEQYF; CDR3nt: TGTGCCAGCAGTTACTCCTCGACGCCGGGCTACGAGCAGTACTTC
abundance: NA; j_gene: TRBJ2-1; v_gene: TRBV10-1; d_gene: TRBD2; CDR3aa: CASSESVAGGNEQFF; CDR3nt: TGCGCCAGCAGTGAGTCTGTAGCGGGAGGCAATGAGCAGTTCTTC
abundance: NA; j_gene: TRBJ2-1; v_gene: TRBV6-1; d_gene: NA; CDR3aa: CASVSFSYNEQFF; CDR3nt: TGTGCCAGCGTCTCCTTCTCCTACAATGAGCAGTTCTTC
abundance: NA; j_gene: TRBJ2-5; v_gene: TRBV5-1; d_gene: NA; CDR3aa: CASALGTNKETQYF; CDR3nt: TGCGCCAGCGCCCTCGGCACAAATAAAGAGACCCAGTACTTC
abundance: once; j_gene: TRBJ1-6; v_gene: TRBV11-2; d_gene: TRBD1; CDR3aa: CATGVSSGQYNSPLHF; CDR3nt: TGTGCCACCGGAGTATCATCGGGACAGTATAATTCACCCCTCCACTTT
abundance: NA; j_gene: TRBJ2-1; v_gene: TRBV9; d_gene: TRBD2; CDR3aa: CASSVAITGGRNEQFF; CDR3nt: TGTGCCAGCAGCGTAGCTATAACGGGGGGGCGCAATGAGCAGTTCTTC
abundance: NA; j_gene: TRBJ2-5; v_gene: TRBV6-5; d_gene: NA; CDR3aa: CASTPPARETQYF; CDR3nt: TGTGCCAGCACCCCACCGGCCAGGGAGACCCAGTACTTC
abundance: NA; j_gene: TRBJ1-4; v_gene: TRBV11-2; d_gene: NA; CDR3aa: CASSLVGRVEEKLFF; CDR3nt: TGTGCCAGCAGCTTAGTCGGCAGGGTCGAGGAAAAACTGTTTTTT
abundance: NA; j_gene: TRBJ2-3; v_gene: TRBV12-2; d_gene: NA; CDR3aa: CASRLYPRDRVTQYF; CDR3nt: TGTGCAAGTCGCTTATACCCTAGGGACAGAGTAACGCAGTATTTT
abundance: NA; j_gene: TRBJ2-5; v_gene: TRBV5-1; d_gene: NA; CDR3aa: CASSLDRGGDQYF; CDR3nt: TGCGCCAGCAGCTTAGATAGGGGGGGCGACCAGTACTTC
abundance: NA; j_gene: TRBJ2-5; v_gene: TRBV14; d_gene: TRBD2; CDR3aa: CASSQVGGGRGETQYF; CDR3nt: TGTGCCAGCAGCCAAGTTGGTGGCGGGAGAGGTGAGACCCAGTACTTC
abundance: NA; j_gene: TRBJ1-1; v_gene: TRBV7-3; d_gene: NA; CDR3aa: CASSLTWNTEAFF; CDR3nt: TGTGCCAGCAGCTTAACTTGGAACACTGAAGCTTTCTTT
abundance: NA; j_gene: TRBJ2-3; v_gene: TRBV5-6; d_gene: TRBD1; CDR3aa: CASSFFPGQRTDTQYF; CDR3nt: TGTGCCAGCAGCTTTTTCCCGGGACAGCGCACAGATACGCAGTATTTT
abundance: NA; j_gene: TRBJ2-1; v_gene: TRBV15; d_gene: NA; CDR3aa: CATSARDTSYNEQFF; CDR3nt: TGTGCCACCAGCGCCAGGGATACCTCCTACAATGAGCAGTTCTTC
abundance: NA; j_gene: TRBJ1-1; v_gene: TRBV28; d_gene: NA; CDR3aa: CASSLWGVGTEAFF; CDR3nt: TGTGCCAGCAGTTTATGGGGGGTCGGCACTGAAGCTTTCTTT
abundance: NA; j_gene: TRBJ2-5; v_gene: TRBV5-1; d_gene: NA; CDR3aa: CASSLGQIQETQYF; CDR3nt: TGCGCCAGCAGCTTGGGACAGATCCAAGAGACCCAGTACTTC
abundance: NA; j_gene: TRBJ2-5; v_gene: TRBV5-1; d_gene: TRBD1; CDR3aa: CASSLYRQGRMETQYF; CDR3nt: TGCGCCAGCAGCTTATACCGACAGGGTAGGATGGAGACCCAGTACTTC
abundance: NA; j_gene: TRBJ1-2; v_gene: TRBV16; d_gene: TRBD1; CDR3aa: CASSPVTGGRVYGYTF; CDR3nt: TGTGCCAGCAGCCCAGTGACAGGGGGGAGAGTCTATGGCTACACCTTC
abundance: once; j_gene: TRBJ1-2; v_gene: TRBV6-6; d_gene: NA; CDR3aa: CASRRQTVGYTF; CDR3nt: TGTGCCAGCAGGCGACAGACGGTCGGCTACACCTTC
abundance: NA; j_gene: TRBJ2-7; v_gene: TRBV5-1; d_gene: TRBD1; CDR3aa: CASSWRDRVSEQYF; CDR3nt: TGCGCCAGCAGCTGGAGGGACAGGGTTTCCGAGCAGTACTTC
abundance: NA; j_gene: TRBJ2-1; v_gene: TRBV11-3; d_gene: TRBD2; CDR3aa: CASSLSLGTSGGAGEQFF; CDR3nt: TGTGCCAGCAGCTTGAGTTTAGGGACTAGCGGGGGGGCAGGGGAGCAGTTCTTC
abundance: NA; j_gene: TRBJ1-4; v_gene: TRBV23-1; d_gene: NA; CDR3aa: CASSQSMGKLFF; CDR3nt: TGCGCCAGCAGTCAATCAATGGGCAAACTGTTTTTT
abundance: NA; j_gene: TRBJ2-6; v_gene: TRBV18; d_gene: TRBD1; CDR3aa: CASSPPKGASGANVLTF; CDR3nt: TGTGCCAGCTCACCACCGAAGGGGGCCTCTGGGGCCAACGTCCTGACTTTC
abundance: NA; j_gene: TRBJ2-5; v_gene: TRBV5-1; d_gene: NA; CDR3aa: CASSLGGGETQYF; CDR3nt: TGCGCCAGCAGCTTGGGCGGGGGCGAGACCCAGTACTTC
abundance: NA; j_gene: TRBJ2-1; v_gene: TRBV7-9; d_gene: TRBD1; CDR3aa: CASSDRDRGANEQFF; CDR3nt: TGTGCCAGCAGCGACCGGGACAGGGGAGCGAATGAGCAGTTCTTC
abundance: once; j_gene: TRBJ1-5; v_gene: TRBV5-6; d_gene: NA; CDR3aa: CASSLGRINQPQHF; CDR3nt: TGTGCCAGCAGCTTGGGACGGATCAATCAGCCCCAGCATTTT
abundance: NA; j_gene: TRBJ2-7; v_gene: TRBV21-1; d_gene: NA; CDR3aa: CASSSIFYEQYF; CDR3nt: TGTGCCAGCAGTTCTATATTCTACGAGCAGTACTTC
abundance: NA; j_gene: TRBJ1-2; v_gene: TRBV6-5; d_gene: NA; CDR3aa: CASSGYRSPRYTF; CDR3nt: TGTGCCAGCAGTGGCTACAGGTCACCTCGCTACACCTTC
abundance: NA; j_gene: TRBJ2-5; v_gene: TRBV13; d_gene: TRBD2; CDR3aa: CASTLAPTSGETQYF; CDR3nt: TGTGCCAGCACCCTAGCCCCAACTAGCGGTGAGACCCAGTACTTC
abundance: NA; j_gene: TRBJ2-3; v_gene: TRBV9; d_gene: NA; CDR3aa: CASSVVGIAADTQYF; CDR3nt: TGTGCCAGCAGCGTAGTAGGAATAGCCGCGGATACGCAGTATTTT
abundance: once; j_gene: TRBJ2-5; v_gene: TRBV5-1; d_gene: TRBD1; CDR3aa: CASRLRDRGRETQYF; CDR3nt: TGCGCCAGCAGACTCCGGGACAGGGGACGGGAGACCCAGTACTTC
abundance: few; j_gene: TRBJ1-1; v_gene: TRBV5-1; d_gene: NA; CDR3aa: CASSLGQTNTEAFF; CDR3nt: TGCGCCAGCAGCTTGGGACAGACGAACACTGAAGCTTTCTTT
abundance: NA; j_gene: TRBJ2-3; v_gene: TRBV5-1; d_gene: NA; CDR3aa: CASSLAPLTLDTQYF; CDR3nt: TGCGCCAGCAGCTTGGCTCCACTAACCTTGGATACGCAGTATTTT
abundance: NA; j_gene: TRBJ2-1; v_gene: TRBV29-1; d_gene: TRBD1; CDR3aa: CSGLQQGFNEQFF; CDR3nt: TGCAGCGGACTTCAACAGGGGTTTAATGAGCAGTTCTTC
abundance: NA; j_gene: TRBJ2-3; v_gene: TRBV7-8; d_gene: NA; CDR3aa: CASSLAGGQADTQYF; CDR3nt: TGTGCCAGCAGCTTAGCGGGGGGGCAGGCAGATACGCAGTATTTT
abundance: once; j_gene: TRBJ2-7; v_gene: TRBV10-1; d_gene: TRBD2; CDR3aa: CASRRTSGTRQYF; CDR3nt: TGCGCCAGCAGGAGGACTAGCGGGACCCGGCAGTACTTC